In this sample, the clone carrying this T cell receptor (beta chain) turned up many times. The antigen remains undetermined. V lost 2 bases and J lost 3, with 5 bases in between. CDR3 size: 13 residues. Germline values: CDR1 MNHEY, CDR2 SVGAGI. These data come from a study of human T cells and chemical hapten exposure. Overall study context: Variability of per-sample TCR yields stemmed mainly from small differences in pooled library volume.

The study extracted total RNA from unfractionated whole blood. Study findings and constraints: The number of TCRs over 1 in 1000 frequency stayed unchanged after DPC.

The study's library attached unique molecular identifiers to single cDNA molecules. In the study's own analysis: More than 95,000 TCRs per sample was the median, with a range of about 20,000 to 690,600. Each CDR3 protein is one row after TCRdb ran MiXCR on the 5' RACE reads. The V and J calls and clone size come from TCRdb's table, not from the authors' own analysis. The sample lists some 78,000 distinct CDR3 sequences, roughly 8% seen once, with roughly 2.4% in the top ten. The receptor's source is a male donor in good health. The gene calls are TRBV6-5 and TRBJ2-4, with unresolved D. CDR3 in amino acids: CASSYSFKNIQYF. The DNA for the CDR3 is TGTGCCAGCAGTTACAGTTTCAAAAACATTCAGTACTTC.